This T cell receptor beta chain was documented in a study of prognosis after radiotherapy for stage I lung cancer. This clonotype was found a few times. What it binds is unknown. A much bigger clone sits one base away, suggesting this may be a read error. Multiplex PCR, run in two rounds, amplified TCR beta CDR3 from genomic DNA. First-round PCR used primers specific to each TRBV and TRBJ gene. TCRdb re-analysed the multiplex PCR reads in MiXCR, keeping a single row per CDR3 protein. The top ten hold about two fifths of the sample, which has about 20,000 distinct CDR3 sequences, about 40% seen once. Sample collection consisted of approximately 6.6 milliliters of peripheral blood drawn at each of two time points. This CDR3 is built from 13 residues. Germline loops: CDR1 SGHAT, CDR2 FQNNGV. Findings of the study overall: Divergent TRBV and TRBJ gene usage has reportedly been observed between patients with and without metastases.

This specimen was PBMCs, taken before or after stereotactic body radiation therapy (not recorded which). This rearrangement joins TRBV11-2 to TRBJ1-1; no clear D. The TCR was taken from a donor aged 50 or older with non-small cell lung cancer. CDR3 protein: CAGSFTANTEAFF. DNA of the CDR3: TGTGCCGGCAGCTTTACAGCGAACACTGAAGCTTTCTTT.